This TCR beta chain was sequenced in a study of brain T cells in children with intractable seizures. This table comes from immunoSEQ multiplex PCR, and its TCRdb copy is limited to in-frame clones, with some not included. This repertoire shows about 340,000 clones, 93% found once; its top ten account for 5% to 7%. Time point indicated: blood from clinic visit 5 months post-surgery; TSC patient then seizure free. The sequenced cases were selected for having the highest brain T cell transcript signatures. Before surgery, patients took at least one anti-epileptic drug. The CDR3 sequence is 11 residues long. The germline V and J ends were trimmed by 2 bases and 11 bases, with 9 bases remaining between them. Germline V lookup: CDR1 MNHEY, CDR2 SMNVEV (reference sequence).

The source was peripheral blood, collected roughly 5 months after surgery. This TCR was recovered from a boy in the first two years of life with tuberous sclerosis and intractable seizures. The J gene is TRBJ1-1, the V gene TRBV27; D perhaps matches TRBD1 (6 bases). The CDR3 here is CASSLGGLAFF. The DNA of the CDR3 is TGTGCCAGCAGTTTAGGGGGGCTGGCTTTCTTT.